Shown below are 31 T cell receptor beta chains from a single sample sequenced in a study of blood T cell repertoires in COVID-19. TCRdb keeps only in-frame clones here, not all; method: immunoSEQ multiplex PCR. Of about 480,000 clones in the sample, about 88% were seen once. The sequencing sample was made of PBMCs or T cells enriched from blood (not recorded which). Receptors were obtained from a woman between 55 and 75 years old who had recovered from COVID-19.

The chain combines TRBV18 with TRBJ1-1, with TRBD1 matching over 8 bases. This CDR3 is 16 amino acids long. V dropped 4 bases and J dropped 1; count of bases not matched to a gene: 8. Germline values: CDR1 KGHSH, CDR2 LQKENI. The CDR3, as DNA: TGTGCCAGCTCACTGGACAGGGAAAAGCCGAACACTGAAGCTTTCTTT. This translates into CASSLDREKPNTEAFF.

This clone has more than one count but fewer than ten. The J gene is TRBJ1-6, the V gene TRBV7-9; D is ambiguous. V lost 1 base and J 10 bases, leaving 17 bases between the germline ends. Germline CDR1 is SEHNR and CDR2 is FQNEAQ (reference sequence). The CDR3 sequence is 16 residues long. The CDR3: CASSLVMGSNLSPLHF. CDR3 coding DNA: TGTGCCAGCAGCTTAGTCATGGGCAGCAATTTGTCACCCCTCCACTTT.

The chain uses TRBV2 and TRBJ1-4; D unresolved. With 6 bases removed from V and 6 bases from J, the gap between germline ends came to 14 bases. CDR1 is SNHLY and CDR2 is FYNNEI in the germline V gene. CDR3 length: 14 residues. The CDR3 spells CASSAGRGDEKLFF. The CDR3 coding sequence is TGTGCCAGCAGCGCCGGCCGAGGCGATGAAAAACTGTTTTTT. Together with reference TRBV2 and TRBJ1-4, the CDR3 gives the full variable domain: EPEVTQTPSHQVTQMGQEVILRCVPISNHLYFYWYRQILGQKVEFLVSFYNNEISEKSEIFDDQFSVERPDGSNFTLKIRSTKLEDSAMYFCASSAGRGDEKLFFGSGTQLSVL.

The V gene is TRBV9, the J gene TRBJ2-7, with D maybe TRBD2 (5 bases). The ends were cut back, 0 bases at V and 0 bases at J, with 10 bases in the middle. Germline CDR1 is SGDLS and CDR2 is YYNGEE. The CDR3 extends over 15 amino acids. CDR3 sequence reads: CASSVESGSSYEQYF. In DNA form, the CDR3 reads TGTGCCAGCAGCGTAGAGTCGGGGAGCTCCTACGAGCAGTACTTC.

This chain connects TRBV29-1 to TRBJ1-1; 7 bases are shared with TRBD1. Trimming removed 1 base from V and 10 bases from J; junction bases left unmatched: 9. This CDR3 region has 13 residues. Germline values: CDR1 SQVTM, CDR2 ANQGSEA. CDR3 amino acids: CSVEAGQLVGAFF. The CDR3 bases are TGCAGCGTTGAAGCGGGACAGTTAGTAGGAGCTTTCTTT.

This clone was observed once. The V and J genes are TRBV27 and TRBJ2-1, with 8 bases aligning to TRBD1. The CDR3 loop spans 15 amino acids. The V segment lost 4 bases and the J segment 4 bases; nucleotides outside the gene matches: 6. In germline, CDR1 is MNHEY, CDR2 SMNVEV (reference sequence). CDR3 sequence reads: CASSSGTGMYNEQFF. CDR3 coding DNA: TGTGCCAGCAGTTCCGGGACAGGAATGTACAATGAGCAGTTCTTC.

The genes are TRBV15 and TRBJ1-5; 8 bases are a match to TRBD1. The V segment lost 4 bases and the J segment 6 bases; nucleotides outside the gene matches: 11. The germline gives CDR1 LNHNV, CDR2 YYDKDF (reference sequence). The CDR3 length is 16 residues. CDR3 in DNA: TGTGCCACCAGCAAGAGCGGACAGGGTGGATTTCAGCCCCAGCATTTT. The encoded protein is CATSKSGQGGFQPQHF.

Here the CDR3 reads CASSLAPVAGNNEQFF. CDR3 bases: TGTGCCAGCAGCTTAGCCCCGGTAGCGGGGAACAATGAGCAGTTCTTC. The genes are TRBV7-2 and TRBJ2-1; 8 bases are shared with TRBD2. The CDR3 length is 16 residues. J gave up 5 bases and V 0 bases, and 6 bases lay outside the gene matches. In germline, CDR1 is SGHTA, CDR2 FQGNSA.

The chain couples TRBV27 to TRBJ1-2, with TRBD1 as a possible D gene (6 bases). V lost 7 bases and J 4 bases, leaving 19 bases between the germline ends. This CDR3 comprises 15 residues. CDR1 MNHEY and CDR2 SMNVEV come from the germline V gene (reference sequence). The CDR3 is CASKSLSQGSYGYTF. As DNA, the CDR3 is TGTGCCAGCAAGTCCCTCTCACAGGGATCCTATGGCTACACCTTC.

This rearrangement joins TRBV7-9 to TRBJ1-4; 7 bases fit TRBD1. Germline CDR1 SEHNR, CDR2 FQNEAQ (reference sequence). The CDR3 runs to 17 residues. The V and J ends lost 2 bases and 3 bases, in that order; junction bases with no gene match: 9. The CDR3 DNA sequence: TGTGCCAGCAGCTTATCAACCGGGACAGTCTCTAATGAAAAACTGTTTTTT. It is translated as CASSLSTGTVSNEKLFF.

The V and J genes are TRBV10-2 and TRBJ1-3; 10 nucleotides line up with TRBD1. The junction had 6 bases not matched to a gene; V was cut back by 6 bases and J by 4 bases. The CDR3 length is 15 residues. Germline-derived CDR1 and CDR2 are WSHSY and SAAADI. Here the CDR3 reads CASRRDRGPGNTIYF. The CDR3 bases are TGCGCCAGCAGACGCGACAGGGGGCCCGGAAACACCATATATTTT.

This clone was observed many times. The rearrangement joins TRBV5-1 to TRBJ2-1; 9 bases align to TRBD2. V shed 0 bases and J 8 bases; nucleotides not matched to a gene: 6. The CDR3 extends over 15 amino acids. From germline, CDR1 is SGHRS and CDR2 YFSETQ. The CDR3 reads CASSLGSSGNHEQFF. CDR3 DNA sequence: TGCGCCAGCAGCTTGGGTTCTAGCGGGAACCATGAGCAGTTCTTC. The full variable domain, its missing parts supplied by reference TRBV5-1 and TRBJ2-1, is KAGVTQTPRYLIKTRGQQVTLSCSPISGHRSVSWYQQTPGQGLQFLFEYFSETQRNKGNFPGRFSGRQFSNSRSEMNVSTLELGDSALYLCASSLGSSGNHEQFFGPGTRLTVL.

This chain uses TRBV15 with TRBJ1-1; no reliable D call. Trimming stripped 2 bases from V and 0 bases from J, with 10 bases between. CDR1 is LNHNV, CDR2 YYDKDF, per germline (reference sequence). The CDR3 loop spans 15 amino acids. Here the CDR3 DNA reads TGTGCCACCAGCAGAAAAGAGGGTCTGAACACTGAAGCTTTCTTT. It codes for CATSRKEGLNTEAFF.

The rearrangement joins TRBV15 to TRBJ1-1; D call uncertain. The CDR3 consists of 13 residues. Per germline, CDR1 LNHNV and CDR2 YYDKDF (reference sequence). The germline V and J ends were trimmed by 2 bases and 1 base, with 5 bases remaining between them. CDR3 in amino acids: CATSRSQNTEAFF. CDR3 sequence (DNA): TGTGCCACCAGCAGATCACAGAACACTGAAGCTTTCTTT.

This chain uses TRBV30 with TRBJ2-3, with 11 positions matching TRBD2. From germline, CDR1 is GTSNPN and CDR2 SVGIG (reference sequence). V was pared by 3 bases and J by 5 bases, with 7 bases of the junction left unmatched. This CDR3 has 15 residues. In DNA, the CDR3 is TGTGCCTGGAGCTCGGGACTAGCGGCGGGAGATACGCAGTATTTT. Translating it yields CAWSSGLAAGDTQYF.

This chain uses TRBV11-2 with TRBJ1-2; weak D call: TRBD1 (6 bases). CDR1 SGHAT and CDR2 FQNNGV come from the germline V gene. V lost 4 bases and J lost 1, with 10 bases in between. The CDR3 has 14 residues. The CDR3 DNA is TGTGCCAGCAGCTACAGGGTTCTTAACTATGGCTACACCTTC. Protein product: CASSYRVLNYGYTF. The variable domain in full, completed from reference TRBV11-2 and TRBJ1-2, reads EAGVAQSPRYKIIEKRQSVAFWCNPISGHATLYWYQQILGQGPKLLIQFQNNGVVDDSQLPKDRFSAERLKGVDSTLKIQPAKLEDSAVYLCASSYRVLNYGYTFGSGTRLTVV.

This sequence joins TRBV2 and TRBJ1-5; 7 nucleotides line up with TRBD1. This CDR3 has 16 residues. V trimming: 4 bases; J trimming: 2 bases; junction bases outside the gene matches: 8. Per the germline V gene, CDR1 is SNHLY and CDR2 is FYNNEI. The CDR3 reads CASSGLQGPRNQPQHF. The DNA for the CDR3 is TGTGCCAGCAGTGGTCTACAGGGGCCCCGCAATCAGCCCCAGCATTTT.

The chain carries TRBV2 and TRBJ2-1; 10 bases line up with TRBD2. The germline V gene encodes CDR1 SNHLY and CDR2 FYNNEI. CDR3 length: 15 amino acids. The trim removed 7 bases at V and 4 bases at J, leaving 7 bases unmatched. CDR3 loop: CASTEGLALYNEQFF. In DNA form, the CDR3 reads TGTGCCAGCACCGAGGGACTAGCGCTTTACAATGAGCAGTTCTTC.

This clone showed up just once. The chain couples TRBV30 to TRBJ1-3; no clear D gene. The CDR3 loop spans 14 amino acids. V lost 8 bases and J 0 bases, leaving 14 bases between the germline ends. The V gene's germline CDR1 is GTSNPN and CDR2 SVGIG (reference sequence). The CDR3 is CARSTGNSGNTIYF. The CDR3 DNA reads TGTGCCCGTAGCACGGGGAACTCTGGAAACACCATATATTTT.

The chain couples TRBV12-5 to TRBJ2-1; D may be TRBD1 (5 bases). Germline V lookup: CDR1 LGHNT, CDR2 FRNRAP. This CDR3 spans 16 amino acids. V dropped 7 bases and J dropped 0 bases, with 16 bases sitting between them. CDR3 nucleotides: TGTGCTAGTGCTACTCACAGGAAGAACTCCTACAATGAGCAGTTCTTC. Residues: CASATHRKNSYNEQFF.

The rearrangement joins TRBV29-1 to TRBJ1-2; weak D call: TRBD1 (6 bases). There are 14 residues in the CDR3. Germline values: CDR1 SQVTM, CDR2 ANQGSEA. The V and J ends lost 7 bases and 6 bases respectively, with 21 bases between them. The CDR3 sequence: CSAEPVRGAHGYTF. CDR3 coding DNA: TGCAGCGCTGAGCCAGTGCGGGGGGCGCATGGCTACACCTTC.

This clone was detected once. The CDR3: CASSLVTQVYGYTF. The CDR3 nucleotides read TGTGCCAGCAGCTTGGTAACACAGGTCTATGGCTACACCTTC. The chain links TRBV5-5 to TRBJ1-2; TRBD1 is a possible D gene (5 bases). Germline V gene data show CDR1 as SGHKS and CDR2 as YYEKEE (reference sequence). V lost 0 bases and J 4 bases, leaving 10 bases between the germline ends. The CDR3 consists of 14 residues.

The chain uses TRBV9 and TRBJ1-3, with 8 bases identical to TRBD1. In germline, CDR1 is SGDLS, CDR2 YYNGEE. CDR3 length: 15 amino acids. The V and J ends lost 8 bases and 0 bases, in that order; junction bases with no gene match: 7. This CDR3 is CARRTGWVSGNTIYF. DNA of the CDR3: TGTGCCAGAAGGACAGGGTGGGTCTCTGGAAACACCATATATTTT.

V and J are TRBV5-4 and TRBJ1-5; 8 nucleotides agree with TRBD1. Germline V gene lookup returns CDR1 SGHNT and CDR2 YYREEE (reference sequence). The V and J ends lost 0 bases and 1 base, in that order; junction bases with no gene match: 0. The CDR3 sequence is 15 residues long. The CDR3 DNA reads TGTGCCAGCAGCTTGGGGACAGGGAGCAATCAGCCCCAGCATTTT. It encodes CASSLGTGSNQPQHF.

The V and J genes are TRBV24-1 and TRBJ1-1; TRBD1 matches 7 bases. Germline assignment: CDR1 KGHDR and CDR2 SFDVKD. Unmatched junction bases numbered 7, after V lost 1 base and J lost 3 bases. The CDR3 runs to 16 residues. The CDR3 reads CATSDLTGARHTEAFF. CDR3 in DNA: TGTGCCACCAGTGATTTAACAGGGGCAAGGCACACTGAAGCTTTCTTT.

V is TRBV5-1 and J is TRBJ2-1; tentative D call: TRBD2 (5 bases). The germline gives CDR1 SGHRS, CDR2 YFSETQ. The CDR3 totals 15 residues. Trimming cost V 3 bases and J 0 bases, with 10 bases left between them. The chain's CDR3 is CASSSSGSSYNEQFF. The CDR3 nucleotides are TGCGCCAGCAGCTCGAGCGGCTCCTCCTACAATGAGCAGTTCTTC.

The rearrangement joins TRBV28 to TRBJ2-7; a possible D gene is TRBD2 (5 bases). Deletions cut 5 bases from V and 0 bases from J, with 14 bases between. Germline CDR1 is MDHEN and CDR2 is SYDVKM. This CDR3 contains 15 residues. CDR3 amino acids: CASSPGGSSSYEQYV. The CDR3 DNA is TGTGCCAGCAGTCCAGGAGGCAGTTCCTCCTACGAGCAGTACGTC.

This clone was counted a single time. The V and J genes are TRBV11-2 and TRBJ2-2, with 9 positions matching TRBD2. Germline V gives CDR1 SGHAT, CDR2 FQNNGV. This CDR3 comprises 17 residues. Germline trimming cut 0 bases from V and 6 bases from J; bases unmatched to any gene: 8. CDR3 bases: TGTGCCAGCAGCTTAGATACTGGCGGGGGGGCCTCCGGGGAGCTGTTTTTT. This encodes CASSLDTGGGASGELFF.

The chain joins TRBV3-1 (or the pseudogene TRBV3-2) to TRBJ2-5; 10 nucleotides match TRBD2. V lost 4 bases to trimming and J lost 1 base; unmatched junction nucleotides: 9. Germline V gene lookup returns CDR1 LGHDT and CDR2 YNNKEL (reference sequence). This CDR3 has 17 amino acids. CDR3 sequence reads: CASSLRGGLALQETQYF. In DNA form, the CDR3 reads TGTGCCAGCAGCCTCCGAGGGGGACTAGCGCTCCAAGAGACCCAGTACTTC.

The count of this clone is one. The chain employs TRBV27 and TRBJ2-6, with D unresolved. Germline-derived CDR1 and CDR2 are MNHEY and SMNVEV (reference sequence). The length of the CDR3 is 14 residues. Trimming pared 3 bases from V and 0 bases from J, leaving 3 bases between. The CDR3 reads CASSLSSGANVLTF. CDR3 nucleotide sequence: TGTGCCAGCAGTTTGAGCTCTGGGGCCAACGTCCTGACTTTC.

The J gene is TRBJ1-5, the V gene TRBV6-4; D might be TRBD1 (5 bases). There are 14 residues in the CDR3. V lost 5 bases to trimming and J lost 9 bases, with 17 bases between them. Germline CDR1 is MRHNA and CDR2 is SNTAGT. DNA of the CDR3: TGTGCCAGCAGTACCACAGGAGGGATGTTGCCCCAGCATTTT. Its protein is CASSTTGGMLPQHF.